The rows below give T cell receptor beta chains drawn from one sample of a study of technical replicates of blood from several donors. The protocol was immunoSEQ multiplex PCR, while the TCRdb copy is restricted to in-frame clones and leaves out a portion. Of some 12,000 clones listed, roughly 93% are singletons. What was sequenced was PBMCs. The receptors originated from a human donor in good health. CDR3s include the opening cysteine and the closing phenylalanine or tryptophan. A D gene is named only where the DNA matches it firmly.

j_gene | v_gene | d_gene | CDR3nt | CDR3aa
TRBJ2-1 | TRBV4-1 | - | TGCGCCAGCAGCCAAGATGCAGGCAATGAGCAGTTCTTC | CASSQDAGNEQFF
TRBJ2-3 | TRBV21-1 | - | TGTGCCAGGACCCCGAGCGGAGACCTCACAGATACGCAGTATTTT | CARTPSGDLTDTQYF
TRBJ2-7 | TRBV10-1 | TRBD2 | TGCGCCAGCAGCCGACTAGCGGGAGCCGGTGGGGACGAGCAGTACTTC | CASSRLAGAGGDEQYF
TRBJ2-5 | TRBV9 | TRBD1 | TGTGCCAGCAGCCCCTGGGACAGGGTGGGAGAGACCCAGTACTTC | CASSPWDRVGETQYF
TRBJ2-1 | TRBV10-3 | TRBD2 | TGTGCCATCAGTGAGTCAGCTAGCGGAAGTGACAATGAGCAGTTCTTC | CAISESASGSDNEQFF
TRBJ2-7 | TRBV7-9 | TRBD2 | TGTGCCAGCGGCGGGGGACTTACCTCCTACGAGCAGTACTTC | CASGGGLTSYEQYF
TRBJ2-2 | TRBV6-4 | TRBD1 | TGTGCCAGCAGTGACTCGGGACAGGGGGCCACCGGGGAGCTGTTTTTT | CASSDSGQGATGELFF
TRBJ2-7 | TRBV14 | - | TGTGCCAGCAGCCAAGCAGGGGGAGGAATGGGCGAGCAGTACTTC | CASSQAGGGMGEQYF
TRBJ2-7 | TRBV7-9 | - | TGTGCCAGCAGCCCCCGGGGCGGGGAGGCCCGATCGGGTCTCGAGCAGTACTTC | CASSPRGGEARSGLEQYF
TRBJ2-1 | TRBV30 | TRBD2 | TGTGCCTGGGACCCTTTAGCGGGAGGTGGCGATGAGCAGTTCTTC | CAWDPLAGGGDEQFF
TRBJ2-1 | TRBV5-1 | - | TGCGCCAGCAGTGGGGGGTCCTACAATGAGCAGTTCTTC | CASSGGSYNEQFF
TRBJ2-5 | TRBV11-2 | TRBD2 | TGTGCCAGCAGCTTTTCTGCGGGAGGTGTTGAGACCCAGTACTTC | CASSFSAGGVETQYF
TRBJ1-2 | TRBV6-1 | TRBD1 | TGTGCCAGCAGTGAATTCCAGGGGGAGGATGGCTACACCTTC | CASSEFQGEDGYTF
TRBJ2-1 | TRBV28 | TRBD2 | TGTGCCAGCAGTTTTCCCCTCGGACTAGCGCGATACAATGAGCAGTTCTTC | CASSFPLGLARYNEQFF
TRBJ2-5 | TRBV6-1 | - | TGTGCCAGCACCTCCTACCAAGAGACCCAGTACTTC | CASTSYQETQYF
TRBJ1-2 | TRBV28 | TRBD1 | TGTGCCAGCGACCGGACAGGGAACTATGGCTACACCTTC | CASDRTGNYGYTF